Below are 23 T cell receptor beta chains sequenced from a single sample in a study of T cell repertoires in aging, cancer and after chemotherapy. Multiplex touch-down PCR with TRB-A/B primers amplified rearranged V-D-J TRB sequences. TCRdb re-called the multiplex PCR reads through MiXCR, storing one row per CDR3 protein. Counted here are 2,300 or so distinct CDR3 sequences, 20% to 25% occurring once; the ten biggest clones make up 7.5% to 9%. Amplification of TCR beta used genomic DNA extracted from peripheral blood. The sequencing sample was made of blood. The source is a human donor with a blood cancer.

Details on this clonotype: At one boundary the junction diverges from the germline segment, which might be a read error. The chain recombines TRBV27 with TRBJ1-2; weak D call: TRBD1 (5 bases). Per germline, CDR1 MNHEY and CDR2 SMNVEV (reference sequence). The CDR3 extends over 13 amino acids. The CDR3 sequence is CASSFGAALGIAF. The CDR3 DNA reads as TGTGCCAGCAGTTTTGGGGCAGCGTTGGGAATCGCCTTC.

This clonotype is medium-sized within its sample. The CDR3 region has the DNA TGTGCCAGCCCAGGGGGCGGTTCTGGGGCCAACGTCCTGACTTTC. This gives the protein CASPGGGSGANVLTF. The chain recombines TRBV6-1 with TRBJ2-6, with 8 bases fitting TRBD1. The CDR3 is made up of 15 amino acids. Germline CDR1 MNHNS, CDR2 SASEGT. V trimming: 8 bases; J trimming: 1 base; junction bases outside the gene matches: 4.

By frequency in the sample, this clonotype is medium-sized. The chain uses TRBV6-4 and TRBJ2-1; 12 nucleotides align to TRBD2. Germline V CDR1 and CDR2: MRHNA, SNTAGT. The J segment lost 8 bases and the V segment lost 4 bases, leaving 3 bases of the junction unmatched. This CDR3 contains 14 residues. The CDR3: CASSASGGADEQFF. The CDR3 DNA reads TGTGCCAGCAGTGCTAGCGGGGGGGCGGATGAGCAGTTCTTC.

By sample share, this clonotype is large. The rearrangement uses TRBV5-4 and TRBJ2-1; tentative D call: TRBD2 (7 bases). Trimming took off 0 bases at V and 9 bases at J, with 16 bases between the two ends. Germline V gene lookup returns CDR1 SGHNT and CDR2 YYREEE (reference sequence). The length of the CDR3 is 15 residues. The CDR3 coding sequence is TGTGCCAGCAGCTTGGAATACGGGGGGCACCTTGAGCAGTTCTTC. Translated: CASSLEYGGHLEQFF.

This clonotype rates as large. The chain combines TRBV29-1 with TRBJ2-7; tentatively, D is TRBD2 (5 bases). From germline, CDR1 is SQVTM and CDR2 ANQGSEA. V lost 4 bases, J lost 2 bases, and 12 bases lay in between. The CDR3 covers 13 residues. The CDR3 here is CSVGTGKTYEQYF. The CDR3 region has the DNA TGCAGCGTTGGAACGGGGAAGACCTACGAGCAGTACTTC.

By share of the sample, this clonotype is medium-sized. CDR3 in amino acids: CASSFNRENSPLHF. CDR3 coding DNA: TGTGCCAGCAGCTTTAACAGAGAGAATTCACCCCTCCACTTT. The chain has TRBV5-6 and TRBJ1-6; no clear D gene. Trimming stripped 2 bases from V and 7 bases from J, with 10 bases between. Germline values: CDR1 SGHDT, CDR2 YYEEEE. This CDR3 contains 14 residues.

By sample fraction, this clonotype is medium-sized. V gene TRBV6-6 combines with J gene TRBJ2-2; 9 bases agree with TRBD2. The germline V gene encodes CDR1 MNHNY and CDR2 SVGAGI (reference sequence). V gave up 0 bases and J gave up 0 bases; unmatched junction bases: 11. The CDR3 totals 20 residues. CDR3 coding DNA: TGTGCCAGCAGTTACTCGTTTCCTAGCGGGGTAAAGTCGAACACCGGGGAGCTGTTTTTT. Translation: CASSYSFPSGVKSNTGELFF.

V is TRBV11-3 and J is TRBJ2-3; the match to TRBD1 covers 8 bases. V dropped 4 bases and J dropped 4; count of bases not matched to a gene: 10. The CDR3 contains 16 residues. Germline V CDR1 and CDR2: SGHNT, YENEEA. The CDR3 nucleotides are TGTGCCAGCAGCTCGCGGACAGGGTCTGAGGCAGATACGCAGTATTTT. It encodes CASSSRTGSEADTQYF.

In its sample, this clonotype is medium-sized. J is TRBJ2-1 and V is TRBV10-3; D may be TRBD2 (5 bases). CDR1 ENHRY and CDR2 SYGVKD come from the germline V gene. V lost 2 bases and J 1 base, leaving 15 bases between the germline ends. This CDR3 spans 17 amino acids. CDR3 loop: CAISEPLSRGSYNEQFF. In nucleotides, the CDR3 is TGTGCCATCAGTGAGCCTCTGTCCCGGGGTTCCTACAATGAGCAGTTCTTC.

This sequence joins TRBV19 and TRBJ2-2, with D unresolved. The CDR3 contains 12 residues. Per the germline V gene, CDR1 is LNHDA and CDR2 is SQIVND (reference sequence). V was pared by 5 bases and J by 7 bases, with 8 bases between. This chain's CDR3 is CASSPYGGELFF. CDR3 sequence (DNA): TGTGCCAGTAGTCCCTATGGCGGGGAGCTGTTTTTT.

This clonotype is judged medium-sized (0.01 to 0.1%). V and J are TRBV27 and TRBJ2-7, with D unclear. From germline, CDR1 is MNHEY and CDR2 SMNVEV (reference sequence). The CDR3 is made up of 14 amino acids. Trimming took 1 base from V and 3 from J, leaving 10 bases between them. As DNA, the CDR3 is TGTGCCAGCAGTTTATTGGGCTCGGGCTACGAGCAGTACTTC. It encodes CASSLLGSGYEQYF.

J is TRBJ1-1 and V is TRBV7-9, with TRBD1 as a possible D gene (6 bases). V was cut by 5 bases and J by 8 bases, with 15 bases left in between. CDR3 length: 13 residues. The germline V gene encodes CDR1 SEHNR and CDR2 FQNEAQ (reference sequence). In DNA, the CDR3 is TGTGCCAGCAGCCCGGAGGGGGGCCTCGAAGCTTTCTTT. Translated: CASSPEGGLEAFF.

Only a few counts were recorded for this clonotype. This sequence joins TRBV20-1 and TRBJ2-7; 11 bases match TRBD2. The CDR3 length is 13 residues. The germline gives CDR1 DFQATT, CDR2 SNEGSKA (reference sequence). The ends lost 3 bases at V and 7 bases at J; junction bases unmatched: 5. CDR3 protein: CSASLAGGQEQYF. In DNA, the CDR3 is TGCAGTGCTAGTTTAGCGGGAGGGCAAGAGCAGTACTTC.

This clonotype is judged medium-sized. The V call is TRBV18, the J call TRBJ2-1; 9 bases are a match to TRBD2. The CDR3 spans 15 residues. After removal of 3 bases from V and 7 bases from J, the junction contained 7 bases not matched to a gene. Germline V gene data show CDR1 as KGHSH and CDR2 as LQKENI. CDR3 in DNA: TGTGCCAGCTCACCTCTACTCAGCGGGGGGAATGAGCAGTTCTTC. Translated, it gives CASSPLLSGGNEQFF.

This clonotype is judged medium-sized. The V gene is TRBV13, the J gene TRBJ2-3; TRBD1 aligns across 7 bases. Germline lookup yields CDR1 PRHDT and CDR2 FYEKMQ (reference sequence). Germline trimming cut 4 bases from V and 5 bases from J; bases unmatched to any gene: 6. The CDR3 is 14 residues long. The CDR3 loop is CASSSRDSLDTQYF. DNA of the CDR3: TGTGCCAGCAGCTCCCGGGACAGTTTAGATACGCAGTATTTT.

The chain has TRBV19 and TRBJ1-1; 9 bases line up with TRBD1. The CDR3 is 16 amino acids. Germline assignment: CDR1 LNHDA and CDR2 SQIVND (reference sequence). V dropped 5 bases and J dropped 1; count of bases not matched to a gene: 8. The CDR3 bases are TGTGCCAGTAGTCCACAACCGGGACAGGGGAACACTGAAGCTTTCTTT. This codes for CASSPQPGQGNTEAFF.

As concerns this clonotype: This may stem from a read error, because a much larger clone lies one nucleotide away. The chain employs TRBV5-5 and TRBJ1-2, with D unresolved. Germline CDR1 and CDR2: SGHKS and YYEKEE (reference sequence). The CDR3 spans 14 residues. CDR3 bases: TGTGTCAGCAGCCCGCGAGGCTCCAACTATGGCTACACCTTC. Amino acids: CVSSPRGSNYGYTF.

In this sample, this clonotype is large. This chain joins TRBV19 and TRBJ1-5; 9 bases are shared with TRBD1. Germline lookup yields CDR1 LNHDA and CDR2 SQIVND (reference sequence). This CDR3 contains 14 residues. V gave up 7 bases and J gave up 3 bases; unmatched junction bases: 4. In DNA form, the CDR3 reads TGTGCCAGTATGGGACAGGGTGACAATCAGCCCCAGCATTTT. This codes for CASMGQGDNQPQHF.

This clonotype is termed medium-sized (0.01 to 0.1%). This chain joins TRBV12-3 or TRBV12-4 and TRBJ2-1; D gene ambiguous. This CDR3 has 12 residues. Trimming cost V 8 bases and J 2 bases, with 7 bases left between them. CDR3 loop: CASGVTYNEQFF. CDR3 coding DNA: TGTGCCAGCGGGGTCACCTACAATGAGCAGTTCTTC.

This clonotype showed up just a few times. The V and J genes are TRBV20-1 and TRBJ1-2; no definite D call. V lost 0 bases, J lost 6 bases, and 11 bases lay in between. Germline-derived CDR1 and CDR2 are DFQATT and SNEGSKA (reference sequence). The CDR3 sequence is 13 residues long. Here the CDR3 DNA reads TGCAGTGCTAGAGATGGGTATGGGCATGGCTACACCTTC. This codes for CSARDGYGHGYTF.

The chain recombines TRBV5-1 with TRBJ2-7; a weak D match, TRBD2 (6 bases). This CDR3 is 14 amino acids long. Trimming pared 2 bases from V and 3 bases from J, leaving 12 bases between. Germline CDR1 SGHRS, CDR2 YFSETQ. CDR3 region: CASSFSSVNYEQYF. CDR3 bases: TGCGCCAGCAGCTTCTCTAGCGTCAACTACGAGCAGTACTTC.

By share, this clonotype counts as medium-sized. At one end, the junction sequence differs from germline, possibly due to a read error. This chain uses TRBV15 with TRBJ2-7; 7 bases are shared with TRBD1. Germline values: CDR1 LNHNV, CDR2 YYDKDF (reference sequence). There are 14 residues in the CDR3. CDR3 DNA: TGTGCCACCACCAGACAGGGTCTTTCCTACGAGCAGTACTTC. Translated: CATTRQGLSYEQYF.

This clonotype is classed as large. The gene calls are TRBV29-1 and TRBJ2-2; unclear D gene. The CDR3 is 13 amino acids. The germline V and J ends were trimmed by 2 bases and 2 bases, with 6 bases remaining between them. Per germline, CDR1 SQVTM and CDR2 ANQGSEA. CDR3 DNA: TGCAGCGTTGAAAGGGTCAACACCGGGGAGCTGTTTTTT. Protein sequence: CSVERVNTGELFF.